The rows below give T cell receptor beta chains drawn from one sample of a study of blood T cell repertoires in COVID-19. Generated by immunoSEQ multiplex PCR, the TCRdb table keeps only in-frame clones and is missing some. The sample yields some 70,000 clones, around 89% seen once. The sample comprised peripheral blood. The receptor source for this set is a woman in her seventies with acute or convalescent COVID-19. Each CDR3 is given with its conserved first and last residue. Fields, in order: CDR3 protein, CDR3 DNA, V gene, clone size, J gene, D gene. The D gene is left open where the match is weak. Only some rows state a clone size, as once, few, many or a class for expanded clones.

CDR3aa: CSAIGRDIYYGYTF
CDR3nt: TGCAGCGCCATTGGCCGGGACATTTACTATGGCTACACCTTC
v_gene: TRBV29-1
abundance: -
j_gene: TRBJ1-2
d_gene: -

CDR3aa: CASSLGTGMNSPLHF
CDR3nt: TGTGCCAGCAGCTTAGGGACAGGGATGAATTCACCCCTCCACTTT
v_gene: TRBV7-2
abundance: -
j_gene: TRBJ1-6
d_gene: TRBD1

CDR3aa: CASQQGANTGELFF
CDR3nt: TGTGCCAGCCAACAGGGTGCGAACACCGGGGAGCTGTTTTTT
v_gene: TRBV11-3
abundance: -
j_gene: TRBJ2-2
d_gene: -

CDR3aa: CASSFFLAVRPGELFF
CDR3nt: TGTGCCAGCAGCTTCTTTCTAGCTGTACGCCCCGGGGAGCTGTTTTTT
v_gene: TRBV7-9
abundance: -
j_gene: TRBJ2-2
d_gene: -

CDR3aa: CASSRGHAGRNQPQHF
CDR3nt: TGCGCCAGCAGCCGGGGCCACGCCGGGCGGAATCAGCCCCAGCATTTT
v_gene: TRBV4-1
abundance: -
j_gene: TRBJ1-5
d_gene: -

CDR3aa: CASSPMDLRQYEQYF
CDR3nt: TGCGCCAGCAGCCCCATGGACCTGAGACAGTACGAGCAGTACTTC
v_gene: TRBV5-1
abundance: -
j_gene: TRBJ2-7
d_gene: -

CDR3aa: CASIDRGSYNEQFF
CDR3nt: TGTGCCAGCATCGACAGGGGGTCCTACAATGAGCAGTTCTTC
v_gene: TRBV5-4
abundance: -
j_gene: TRBJ2-1
d_gene: TRBD1

CDR3aa: CASTEDLQEHSEQYF
CDR3nt: TGTGCCAGCACCGAAGATCTCCAGGAACATAGCGAGCAGTACTTC
v_gene: TRBV28
abundance: -
j_gene: TRBJ2-7
d_gene: -

CDR3aa: CASSRAQGGYNYGYTF
CDR3nt: TGTGCCAGCAGCCGGGCGCAGGGAGGATACAACTATGGCTACACCTTC
v_gene: TRBV3-1/TRBV3-2
abundance: -
j_gene: TRBJ1-2
d_gene: -

CDR3aa: CASSLSAGDLREQFF
CDR3nt: TGTGCCAGCAGCTTAAGCGCGGGAGACCTTAGGGAGCAGTTCTTC
v_gene: TRBV7-2
abundance: -
j_gene: TRBJ2-1
d_gene: TRBD2

CDR3aa: CASSFDRRNYGYTF
CDR3nt: TGCGCCAGCAGCTTCGACAGGAGAAACTATGGCTACACCTTC
v_gene: TRBV5-1
abundance: -
j_gene: TRBJ1-2
d_gene: -

CDR3aa: CASSEAFAGHQPQHF
CDR3nt: TGTGCCAGCAGTGAAGCTTTCGCGGGGCATCAGCCCCAGCATTTT
v_gene: TRBV2
abundance: once
j_gene: TRBJ1-5
d_gene: -

CDR3aa: CASSVGETSAYEQYF
CDR3nt: TGTGCCAGCAGCGTAGGGGAGACTAGCGCCTACGAGCAGTACTTC
v_gene: TRBV9
abundance: -
j_gene: TRBJ2-7
d_gene: TRBD2

CDR3aa: CSVASGQETQYF
CDR3nt: TGCAGCGTTGCAAGCGGGCAAGAGACCCAGTACTTC
v_gene: TRBV29-1
abundance: once
j_gene: TRBJ2-5
d_gene: -

CDR3aa: CASSPTGQGALGYTF
CDR3nt: TGTGCCAGCAGTCCTACGGGACAGGGGGCTTTGGGCTACACCTTC
v_gene: TRBV28
abundance: -
j_gene: TRBJ1-2
d_gene: TRBD1

CDR3aa: CASSSGLEKVYEQYF
CDR3nt: TGTGCCAGCAGTTCCGGACTAGAGAAGGTCTACGAGCAGTACTTC
v_gene: TRBV6-2/TRBV6-3
abundance: -
j_gene: TRBJ2-7
d_gene: TRBD2

CDR3aa: CASSRFGPSGTGTDTQYF
CDR3nt: TGTGCCAGCTCACGATTCGGGCCTAGCGGGACCGGCACAGATACGCAGTATTTT
v_gene: TRBV18
abundance: -
j_gene: TRBJ2-3
d_gene: TRBD2

CDR3aa: CASSSSGLAGGQSSYEQYF
CDR3nt: TGTGCCAGCAGTTCCTCCGGACTAGCGGGGGGGCAAAGCTCCTACGAGCAGTACTTC
v_gene: TRBV28
abundance: -
j_gene: TRBJ2-7
d_gene: TRBD2

CDR3aa: CASSLRGGGTEAFF
CDR3nt: TGCGCCAGCAGCTTGAGGGGAGGGGGCACTGAAGCTTTCTTT
v_gene: TRBV5-1
abundance: -
j_gene: TRBJ1-1
d_gene: -

CDR3aa: CASSPGQAPEPQHF
CDR3nt: TGTGCCAGCTCACCGGGGCAAGCCCCTGAGCCCCAGCATTTT
v_gene: TRBV18
abundance: -
j_gene: TRBJ1-5
d_gene: -

CDR3aa: CASSEAESRPNRSIRQYF
CDR3nt: TGTGCCAGCAGTGAAGCTGAGTCTCGGCCTAACAGGTCGATTCGGCAGTACTTC
v_gene: TRBV2
abundance: -
j_gene: TRBJ2-7
d_gene: -

CDR3aa: CASSPGQGVGKLFF
CDR3nt: TGTGCCAGCAGTCCGGGACAGGGAGTTGGAAAACTGTTTTTT
v_gene: TRBV6-6
abundance: -
j_gene: TRBJ1-4
d_gene: TRBD1

CDR3aa: CASSRRGGRLATNYGYTF
CDR3nt: TGCGCCAGCAGCCGCCGGGGTGGAAGGCTTGCAACTAACTATGGCTACACCTTC
v_gene: TRBV5-1
abundance: -
j_gene: TRBJ1-2
d_gene: -

CDR3aa: CAGLVARNTGELFF
CDR3nt: TGTGCCGGTTTGGTAGCGAGGAACACCGGGGAGCTGTTTTTT
v_gene: TRBV6-5
abundance: -
j_gene: TRBJ2-2
d_gene: -

CDR3aa: CASSTSVGNTEAFF
CDR3nt: TGCGCCAGCAGCACCTCGGTCGGGAACACTGAAGCTTTCTTT
v_gene: TRBV5-1
abundance: -
j_gene: TRBJ1-1
d_gene: -

CDR3aa: CASSTQALAGQADTQYF
CDR3nt: TGCGCCAGCAGCACTCAAGCACTAGCGGGTCAGGCAGATACGCAGTATTTT
v_gene: TRBV5-1
abundance: -
j_gene: TRBJ2-3
d_gene: TRBD2

CDR3aa: CASSLSGSGGVETQYF
CDR3nt: TGTGCCAGCAGCTTGAGTGGGTCAGGGGGAGTGGAGACCCAGTACTTC
v_gene: TRBV5-6
abundance: -
j_gene: TRBJ2-5
d_gene: TRBD1

CDR3aa: CASSQDRAETQYF
CDR3nt: TGTGCCAGCAGCCAGGACAGGGCAGAGACCCAGTACTTC
v_gene: TRBV14
abundance: -
j_gene: TRBJ2-5
d_gene: TRBD1

CDR3aa: CASSPVQVTEAFF
CDR3nt: TGTGCCAGCAGCCCAGTTCAGGTCACTGAAGCTTTCTTT
v_gene: TRBV7-3
abundance: -
j_gene: TRBJ1-1
d_gene: -

CDR3aa: CASRETGYNEQYF
CDR3nt: TGTGCCAGCAGGGAAACAGGATACAACGAGCAGTACTTC
v_gene: TRBV2
abundance: -
j_gene: TRBJ2-7
d_gene: -

CDR3aa: CASSAETESQPQHF
CDR3nt: TGTGCCAGCAGTGCCGAGACGGAGTCTCAGCCCCAGCATTTT
v_gene: TRBV2
abundance: -
j_gene: TRBJ1-5
d_gene: -

CDR3aa: CASSKLPGNYNEQFF
CDR3nt: TGCGCCAGCAGCAAACTTCCGGGGAACTACAATGAGCAGTTCTTC
v_gene: TRBV4-1
abundance: -
j_gene: TRBJ2-1
d_gene: -

CDR3aa: CASSVAGVGEKLFF
CDR3nt: TGTGCCAGCAGCGTAGCAGGGGTGGGTGAAAAACTGTTTTTT
v_gene: TRBV9
abundance: -
j_gene: TRBJ1-4
d_gene: -

CDR3aa: CASSGGDVAFF
CDR3nt: TGTGCCAGCAGCGGGGGGGATGTGGCTTTCTTT
v_gene: TRBV9
abundance: -
j_gene: TRBJ1-1
d_gene: -